The clone carrying this TCR beta chain was detected a few times. The sample is drawn from a study of early T cells in non-severe SARS-CoV-2 infection. Using its own MiXCR run on the 5' RACE reads, TCRdb lists one record per CDR3 protein. The profile covers 80,000 to 100,000 distinct CDR3 sequences, with over 9% appearing a single time and 5% to 8% taken by the ten largest. Trimming removed 4 bases at V and 6 bases at J, with 10 bases between. This CDR3 contains 12 residues. Germline CDR1 is SGHTA and CDR2 is FQGNSA. This clonotype originated in an adult who was a healthcare worker with PCR-confirmed SARS-CoV-2 infection or an uninfected control (not recorded which). The sample taken for sequencing was whole blood. The chain links TRBV7-2 to TRBJ2-7; tentatively, D is TRBD1 (6 bases). CDR3 sequence reads: CASSSTGSEQYF. The DNA for the CDR3 is TGTGCCAGCAGCTCCACAGGGTCCGAGCAGTACTTC.